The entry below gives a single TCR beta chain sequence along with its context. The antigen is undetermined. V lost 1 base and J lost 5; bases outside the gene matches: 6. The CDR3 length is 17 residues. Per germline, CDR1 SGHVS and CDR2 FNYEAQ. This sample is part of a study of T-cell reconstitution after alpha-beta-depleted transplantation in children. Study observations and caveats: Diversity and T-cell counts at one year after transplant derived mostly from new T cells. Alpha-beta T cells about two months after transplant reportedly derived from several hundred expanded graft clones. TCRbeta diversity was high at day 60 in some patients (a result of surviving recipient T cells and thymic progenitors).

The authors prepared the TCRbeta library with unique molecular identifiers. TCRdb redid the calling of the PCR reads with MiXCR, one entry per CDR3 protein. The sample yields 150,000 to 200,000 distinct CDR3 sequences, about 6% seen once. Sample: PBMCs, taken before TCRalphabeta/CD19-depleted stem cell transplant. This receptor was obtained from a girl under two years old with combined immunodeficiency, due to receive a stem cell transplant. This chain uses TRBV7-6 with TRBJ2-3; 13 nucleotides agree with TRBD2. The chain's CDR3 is CASSLERTSGRGDTQYF. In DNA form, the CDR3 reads TGTGCCAGCAGCTTAGAGCGGACTAGCGGGAGAGGAGATACGCAGTATTTT.